The sequence of this T cell receptor beta chain was determined in a study of blood T cell repertoires in COVID-19. For the study at large: Samples came from the United States, Italy and Spain, spanning acute and convalescent COVID-19.

This CDR3 region has 17 residues. CDR1 is MGHRA, CDR2 YSYEKL, per germline. V lost 4 bases, J lost 0 bases, and 9 bases stayed unmatched. Profiled with immunoSEQ multiplex PCR; TCRdb holds only in-frame clones, not every one. Here the sample spans 50,000 to 65,000 clones, about 88% being singletons. This clone appeared a few times. The chain carries TRBV4-1 and TRBJ1-3; TRBD1 matches 7 bases. The clonotype was recovered from a man aged 55-75 years with acute or convalescent COVID-19. The specimen sequenced was peripheral blood. As DNA, the CDR3 is TGCGCCAGCAGCCGTAGAGGGGGCCCGAACTCTGGAAACACCATATATTTT. It translates to CASSRRGGPNSGNTIYF.